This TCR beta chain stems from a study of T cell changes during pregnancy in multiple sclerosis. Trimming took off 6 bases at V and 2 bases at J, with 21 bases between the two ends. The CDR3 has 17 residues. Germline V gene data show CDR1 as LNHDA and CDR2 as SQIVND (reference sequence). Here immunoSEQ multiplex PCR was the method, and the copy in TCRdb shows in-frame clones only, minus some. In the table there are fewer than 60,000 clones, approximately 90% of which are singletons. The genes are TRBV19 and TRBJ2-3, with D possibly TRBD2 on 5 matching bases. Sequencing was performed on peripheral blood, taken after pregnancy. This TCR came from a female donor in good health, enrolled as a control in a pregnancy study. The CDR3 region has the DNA TGTGCCAGTAGCTTAAGGATCTCCCTAGCCCTCACAGATACGCAGTATTTT. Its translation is CASSLRISLALTDTQYF.